The rows below give T cell receptor beta chains drawn from one sample of a study of blood T cells in healthy people across ages. TCRdb used MiXCR to reprocess the 5' RACE reads, holding one entry per CDR3 protein. Of 380,000 or so distinct CDR3 sequences listed, approximately 51% are singletons. The sample was blood. Source of these receptors: a man in his sixties in good health. Each CDR3 is given with its conserved first and last residue. Fields, in order: V gene, clone size, J gene, D gene, CDR3 protein, CDR3 DNA. The D gene is left open where the match is weak. The size entry is marked missing in some rows and otherwise reads once, few, many or a size class.

V gene: TRBV20-1
clone size: few
J gene: TRBJ2-7
D gene: TRBD1
CDR3 protein: CSARMGTDTYEQYF
CDR3 DNA: TGCAGTGCTAGAATGGGGACAGATACCTACGAGCAGTACTTC

V gene: TRBV6-5
clone size: -
J gene: TRBJ2-7
D gene: TRBD1
CDR3 protein: CASSGGTGGTYEQYF
CDR3 DNA: TGTGCCAGCAGTGGGGGGACAGGGGGTACCTACGAGCAGTACTTC

V gene: TRBV20-1
clone size: -
J gene: TRBJ1-1
D gene: -
CDR3 protein: CSASRQATNTEAFF
CDR3 DNA: TGCAGTGCTAGTCGACAGGCAACGAACACTGAAGCTTTCTTT

V gene: TRBV21-1
clone size: -
J gene: TRBJ2-5
D gene: -
CDR3 protein: CASSIHGAPHSQTQYF
CDR3 DNA: TGTGCCAGCAGCATTCATGGGGCCCCCCATAGCCAGACCCAGTACTTC

V gene: TRBV20-1
clone size: -
J gene: TRBJ2-1
D gene: TRBD2
CDR3 protein: CSATSTLASGRINEQFF
CDR3 DNA: TGCAGTGCTACATCCACCCTGGCTAGCGGGAGAATCAATGAGCAGTTCTTC

V gene: TRBV12-5
clone size: -
J gene: TRBJ2-1
D gene: TRBD1
CDR3 protein: CASGSLRDRGLGEQFF
CDR3 DNA: TGTGCTAGTGGTTCCCTCCGGGACAGGGGGCTAGGGGAGCAGTTCTTC

V gene: TRBV3-1
clone size: few
J gene: TRBJ2-3
D gene: -
CDR3 protein: CASSQDLEDTQYF
CDR3 DNA: TGTGCCAGCAGCCAAGATTTGGAGGATACGCAGTATTTT

V gene: TRBV12-3/TRBV12-4
clone size: few
J gene: TRBJ1-4
D gene: TRBD1
CDR3 protein: CASSFGTGVTEKLFF
CDR3 DNA: TGTGCCAGCAGTTTCGGGACAGGCGTTACGGAAAAACTGTTTTTT

V gene: TRBV20-1
clone size: -
J gene: TRBJ2-1
D gene: -
CDR3 protein: CSATDPQTPYNEQFF
CDR3 DNA: TGCAGTGCTACCGATCCACAAACCCCCTACAATGAGCAGTTCTTC

V gene: TRBV7-2
clone size: -
J gene: TRBJ2-5
D gene: -
CDR3 protein: CTSSRRPRGPETQYF
CDR3 DNA: TGTACCAGCAGCCGACGCCCACGGGGGCCGGAGACCCAGTACTTC

V gene: TRBV6-5
clone size: -
J gene: TRBJ1-2
D gene: -
CDR3 protein: CASSYGPGVSNYGYTF
CDR3 DNA: TGTGCCAGCAGTTACGGGCCAGGAGTCTCAAACTATGGCTACACCTTC

V gene: TRBV5-4
clone size: -
J gene: TRBJ2-5
D gene: -
CDR3 protein: CASSNFREQYF
CDR3 DNA: TGTGCCAGCAGCAACTTTCGTGAGCAGTACTTC

V gene: TRBV7-9
clone size: few
J gene: TRBJ1-2
D gene: TRBD1
CDR3 protein: CASSASLPGQGAEGYTF
CDR3 DNA: TGTGCCAGCAGCGCTTCTCTTCCGGGACAGGGGGCGGAGGGCTACACCTTC

V gene: TRBV20-1
clone size: -
J gene: TRBJ2-3
D gene: -
CDR3 protein: CSAPGVVHSSTDTQYF
CDR3 DNA: TGCAGTGCTCCAGGGGTAGTTCATTCTAGCACAGATACGCAGTATTTT

V gene: TRBV20-1
clone size: once
J gene: TRBJ2-3
D gene: TRBD1
CDR3 protein: CSARETGADTQYF
CDR3 DNA: TGCAGTGCTAGGGAGACAGGGGCAGATACGCAGTATTTT

V gene: TRBV28
clone size: few
J gene: TRBJ2-1
D gene: -
CDR3 protein: CASSSLSGSVQFF
CDR3 DNA: TGTGCCAGCAGCTCACTTAGCGGATCGGTGCAGTTCTTC

V gene: TRBV20-1
clone size: many
J gene: TRBJ1-1
D gene: -
CDR3 protein: CSARVLGLNTEAFF
CDR3 DNA: TGCAGTGCTAGAGTTCTGGGCCTGAACACTGAAGCTTTCTTT

V gene: TRBV6-2/TRBV6-3
clone size: few
J gene: TRBJ2-1
D gene: TRBD2
CDR3 protein: CASSLSGSQNEQFF
CDR3 DNA: TGTGCCAGCAGTTTGAGCGGGAGTCAGAATGAGCAGTTCTTC

V gene: TRBV7-2
clone size: many
J gene: TRBJ2-5
D gene: TRBD2
CDR3 protein: CASSLRPSGSLETQYF
CDR3 DNA: TGTGCCAGCAGCTTGAGGCCCAGCGGGAGCCTGGAGACCCAGTACTTC

V gene: TRBV20-1
clone size: -
J gene: TRBJ1-1
D gene: -
CDR3 protein: CSARPGDNQAFF
CDR3 DNA: TGCAGTGCTAGACCAGGGGATAATCAAGCTTTCTTT

V gene: TRBV7-2
clone size: few
J gene: TRBJ2-5
D gene: TRBD2
CDR3 protein: CASSGMGISGKQYF
CDR3 DNA: TGTGCCAGCAGCGGCATGGGGATAAGCGGGAAGCAGTACTTC

V gene: TRBV20-1
clone size: -
J gene: TRBJ2-3
D gene: TRBD2
CDR3 protein: CSARTAGGTDTQYF
CDR3 DNA: TGCAGTGCCCGGACTGCGGGGGGCACAGATACGCAGTATTTT

V gene: TRBV6-1
clone size: -
J gene: TRBJ2-2
D gene: TRBD2
CDR3 protein: CASSLTSGTTGELFF
CDR3 DNA: TGTGCCAGCAGCCTAACTAGCGGGACCACCGGGGAGCTGTTTTTT

V gene: TRBV20-1
clone size: -
J gene: TRBJ2-3
D gene: TRBD2
CDR3 protein: CSATTSGRLTDTQYF
CDR3 DNA: TGCAGTGCGACTACTAGCGGGAGGCTCACAGATACGCAGTATTTT

V gene: TRBV7-3
clone size: once
J gene: TRBJ2-6
D gene: -
CDR3 protein: CASSLRGGGHQSYSGANVLTF
CDR3 DNA: TGTGCCAGCAGCTTAAGAGGGGGTGGCCATCAGTCCTATTCTGGGGCCAACGTCCTGACTTTC

V gene: TRBV27
clone size: -
J gene: TRBJ2-1
D gene: TRBD2
CDR3 protein: CASSLLTSGQARSYNEQFF
CDR3 DNA: TGTGCCAGCAGTTTATTGACTAGCGGACAAGCCCGCTCCTACAATGAGCAGTTCTTC

V gene: TRBV5-1
clone size: -
J gene: TRBJ2-3
D gene: -
CDR3 protein: CASSSAPGQRTDTQYF
CDR3 DNA: TGCGCCAGCAGTTCGGCCCCGGGACAACGCACAGATACGCAGTATTTT

V gene: TRBV7-7
clone size: -
J gene: TRBJ2-5
D gene: -
CDR3 protein: CASSPTGAAGETQYF
CDR3 DNA: TGTGCTAGCAGCCCTACTGGGGCCGCGGGAGAGACCCAGTACTTC

V gene: TRBV20-1
clone size: once
J gene: TRBJ2-3
D gene: -
CDR3 protein: CSGGTRTDTQYF
CDR3 DNA: TGCAGTGGTGGAACCCGCACAGATACGCAGTATTTT

V gene: TRBV6-1
clone size: -
J gene: TRBJ1-2
D gene: -
CDR3 protein: CASSPRQSQRGYTF
CDR3 DNA: TGTGCCAGCAGTCCGCGACAGAGCCAACGGGGCTACACCTTC

V gene: TRBV25-1
clone size: -
J gene: TRBJ2-1
D gene: -
CDR3 protein: CASSELGGGPSYEQFF
CDR3 DNA: TGTGCCAGCAGTGAATTAGGGGGGGGGCCCAGTTATGAGCAGTTCTTC

V gene: TRBV7-9
clone size: few
J gene: TRBJ1-6
D gene: TRBD1
CDR3 protein: CASSDRDRGINSPLHF
CDR3 DNA: TGTGCCAGCAGCGACCGGGACAGGGGGATAAATTCACCCCTCCACTTT

V gene: TRBV20-1
clone size: -
J gene: TRBJ2-2
D gene: -
CDR3 protein: CSARAQAAGELFF
CDR3 DNA: TGCAGTGCTAGAGCCCAGGCCGCCGGGGAGCTGTTTTTT

V gene: TRBV12-3/TRBV12-4
clone size: -
J gene: TRBJ2-7
D gene: -
CDR3 protein: CASRGRGPYEQYF
CDR3 DNA: TGTGCCAGCAGAGGCAGGGGACCCTACGAGCAGTACTTC

V gene: TRBV10-3
clone size: -
J gene: TRBJ2-3
D gene: TRBD2
CDR3 protein: CAIKASGSRGLGTQYF
CDR3 DNA: TGTGCCATCAAGGCTAGCGGGAGTCGGGGGCTGGGTACGCAGTATTTT

V gene: TRBV9
clone size: few
J gene: TRBJ2-6
D gene: -
CDR3 protein: CASSVSSAESGANVLTF
CDR3 DNA: TGTGCCAGCAGCGTTTCCTCCGCGGAGTCTGGGGCCAACGTCCTGACTTTC

V gene: TRBV28
clone size: few
J gene: TRBJ2-7
D gene: -
CDR3 protein: CASSWGAYEQYF
CDR3 DNA: TGTGCCAGCAGTTGGGGCGCCTACGAGCAGTACTTC

V gene: TRBV7-2
clone size: few
J gene: TRBJ2-1
D gene: TRBD2
CDR3 protein: CASILSGTSGRAYNEQFF
CDR3 DNA: TGTGCCAGCATCCTCTCCGGGACTAGCGGGAGGGCTTACAATGAGCAGTTCTTC

V gene: TRBV9
clone size: -
J gene: TRBJ2-1
D gene: TRBD2
CDR3 protein: CASSVWAGGPNNEQFF
CDR3 DNA: TGTGCCAGCAGCGTATGGGCGGGAGGCCCCAACAATGAGCAGTTCTTC

V gene: TRBV2
clone size: -
J gene: TRBJ1-4
D gene: -
CDR3 protein: CASSEPLGTNEKLFF
CDR3 DNA: TGTGCCAGCAGTGAACCCCTGGGAACTAATGAAAAACTGTTTTTT

V gene: TRBV25-1
clone size: -
J gene: TRBJ2-5
D gene: -
CDR3 protein: CASSEYRGQTQYF
CDR3 DNA: TGTGCCAGCAGTGAATACAGGGGACAGACCCAGTACTTC

V gene: TRBV28
clone size: -
J gene: TRBJ2-5
D gene: TRBD2
CDR3 protein: CASMEGGGQETQYF
CDR3 DNA: TGTGCCAGCATGGAGGGCGGGGGCCAAGAGACCCAGTACTTC

V gene: TRBV4-2
clone size: -
J gene: TRBJ1-2
D gene: -
CDR3 protein: CASGQALDPSYGYTF
CDR3 DNA: TGTGCCAGCGGCCAAGCACTTGATCCCTCCTATGGCTACACCTTC

V gene: TRBV14
clone size: many
J gene: TRBJ2-3
D gene: -
CDR3 protein: CASSQVGRAALMDTQYF
CDR3 DNA: TGTGCCAGCAGCCAAGTAGGTCGTGCGGCCCTCATGGATACGCAGTATTTT

V gene: TRBV24-1
clone size: many
J gene: TRBJ1-2
D gene: -
CDR3 protein: CATSDGTRYGYTF
CDR3 DNA: TGTGCCACCAGTGACGGGACCAGATATGGCTACACCTTC

V gene: TRBV20-1
clone size: -
J gene: TRBJ1-5
D gene: -
CDR3 protein: CSARNSKSSRNQPQHF
CDR3 DNA: TGCAGTGCTAGGAACTCAAAGTCCTCCCGCAATCAGCCCCAGCATTTT

V gene: TRBV5-1
clone size: few
J gene: TRBJ2-1
D gene: -
CDR3 protein: CASSLEWGPRYNEQFF
CDR3 DNA: TGCGCCAGCAGCTTGGAATGGGGACCGCGGTACAATGAGCAGTTCTTC

V gene: TRBV29-1
clone size: few
J gene: TRBJ1-1
D gene: -
CDR3 protein: CSVGQVDTEAFF
CDR3 DNA: TGCAGCGTTGGACAGGTGGACACTGAAGCTTTCTTT